A single sample is the source of the 18 T cell receptor beta chains below, sequenced in a study of shared clonotypes between healthy human individuals (dated by TCRdb to 2018 to 2021). CD8 naive samples consisted of CD45RO-negative cells that were positively selected for CCR7, yielding a CD45RA+CCR7+ population without TemRA cells. The library was obtained by the immunoSEQ multiplex PCR assay. As stored in TCRdb, this immuneACCESS dataset retains in-frame rearrangements with V and J assigned. A fraction of the clones does not appear; measured against another copy, unresolved V genes explain less than half of the discrepancy, and the remainder lacks a known reason. This sample has about 2.2 million clones in its table, and 85% to 95% of those were observed once. The ten biggest clones cover around 1.7% of the sample. Sequencing was done on a sample of naive CD8+ T cells from PBMCs. Sample cell subset or site, as interpreted from the label and publication: CD45RA+CCR7+. These receptors all come from a man aged 18-30 years in good health. Some clones in this sample may be carry-over from other donors' samples.

The J gene is TRBJ2-2, the V gene TRBV10-3; D is ambiguous. Germline loops: CDR1 ENHRY, CDR2 SYGVKD. The CDR3 covers 14 residues. The V end was cut by 2 bases, the J end by 5 bases, with 9 bases between. The CDR3 DNA reads as TGTGCCATCAGTGAGCTAGTCTTGACCGGGGAGCTGTTTTTT. This encodes CAISELVLTGELFF.

This rearrangement joins TRBV7-3 to TRBJ2-1, with D tentatively TRBD2 (6 bases). Germline values: CDR1 SGHTA, CDR2 FQGTGA. CDR3 length: 18 amino acids. The germline V and J ends were trimmed by 2 bases and 0 bases, with 17 bases remaining between them. The CDR3 is CASSLPGGAVSSYNEQFF. CDR3 bases: TGTGCCAGCAGCTTACCCGGAGGGGCGGTATCCTCCTACAATGAGCAGTTCTTC.

The rearrangement links TRBV6-1 to TRBJ1-1; D might be TRBD1 (5 bases). CDR3 size: 11 residues. The germline CDR1 and CDR2 sequences are MNHNS and SASEGT. V lost 11 bases and J lost 6, with 13 bases in between. Here the CDR3 reads CAGAGRAEAFF. CDR3 bases: TGTGCCGGGGCCGGTCGGGCTGAAGCTTTCTTT.

This chain uses TRBV2 with TRBJ2-7, with a possible D match to TRBD2 (5 bases). There are 14 residues in the CDR3. CDR1 is SNHLY, CDR2 FYNNEI, per germline. V lost 7 bases and J lost 3, with 16 bases in between. CDR3 loop: CASTRERSIYEQYF. The CDR3 DNA is TGTGCCAGCACGAGGGAAAGGTCGATCTACGAGCAGTACTTC. Variable domain in full (rest from reference TRBV2 and TRBJ2-7): EPEVTQTPSHQVTQMGQEVILRCVPISNHLYFYWYRQILGQKVEFLVSFYNNEISEKSEIFDDQFSVERPDGSNFTLKIRSTKLEDSAMYFCASTRERSIYEQYFGPGTRLTVT.

This chain connects TRBV4-1 to TRBJ2-7; 9 nucleotides align to TRBD2. The V gene's germline CDR1 is MGHRA and CDR2 YSYEKL. V lost 1 base and J lost 3; bases outside the gene matches: 10. This CDR3 is built from 17 residues. The CDR3 protein is CASSQANGLAGFYEQYF. CDR3 DNA sequence: TGCGCCAGCAGCCAAGCTAATGGGCTAGCGGGATTCTACGAGCAGTACTTC.

The V gene is TRBV27, the J gene TRBJ1-1, with 7 bases lining up with TRBD1. The V and J ends lost 5 bases and 0 bases, in that order; junction bases with no gene match: 6. The CDR3 sequence is 15 residues long. CDR1 and CDR2 from the germline V gene are MNHEY and SMNVEV (reference sequence). DNA of the CDR3: TGTGCCAGCAGTCCAGGGGACAGCATGAACACTGAAGCTTTCTTT. Its translation: CASSPGDSMNTEAFF.

The chain joins TRBV11-3 to TRBJ2-1; D unclear. Germline values: CDR1 SGHNT, CDR2 YENEEA. This CDR3 region has 13 residues. The ends were cut back, 1 base at V and 7 bases at J, with 8 bases in the middle. Here the CDR3 reads CASSLGRRNEQFF. CDR3 bases: TGTGCCAGCAGCTTAGGACGGCGGAATGAGCAGTTCTTC.

This rearrangement joins TRBV19 to TRBJ2-1; tentative D call: TRBD1 (6 bases). The germline V gene has CDR1 LNHDA and CDR2 SQIVND (reference sequence). V was cut by 1 base and J by 5 bases, with 18 bases left in between. The CDR3 loop spans 17 amino acids. The CDR3: CASSIAFTGFGDNEQFF. CDR3 DNA sequence: TGTGCCAGTAGTATAGCCTTTACAGGGTTCGGCGACAATGAGCAGTTCTTC.

The chain links TRBV10-3 to TRBJ1-3, with 8 bases lining up with TRBD1. The V gene's germline CDR1 is ENHRY and CDR2 SYGVKD. The CDR3 totals 14 residues. V was clipped by 10 bases and J by 1 base; unmatched bases: 6. CDR3 sequence reads: CATGQGDSGNTIYF. The CDR3 bases are TGTGCCACCGGACAGGGTGATTCTGGAAACACCATATATTTT.

In DNA form, the CDR3 reads TGTGCCAGCAGCGTGTCAGGGGGCTCAGAAAAACTGTTTTTT. Protein sequence: CASSVSGGSEKLFF. The rearrangement uses TRBV9 and TRBJ1-4, with 8 positions matching TRBD1. The CDR3 is 14 residues long. CDR1 and CDR2 (germline): SGDLS, YYNGEE. Trimming removed 2 bases from V and 8 bases from J; junction bases left unmatched: 5. The full variable domain, in which reference TRBV9 and TRBJ1-4 provide the parts outside the CDR3, is DSGVTQTPKHLITATGQRVTLRCSPRSGDLSVYWYQQSLDQGLQFLIQYYNGEERAKGNILERFSAQQFPDLHSELNLSSLELGDSALYFCASSVSGGSEKLFFGSGTQLSVL.

The rearrangement joins TRBV29-1 to TRBJ2-1; D remains unclear. The CDR3 contains 13 residues. Germline CDR1 SQVTM, CDR2 ANQGSEA. Trimming cost V 5 bases and J 2 bases, with 10 bases left between them. CDR3 DNA: TGCAGCGTTTATGGCTTTACCTACAATGAGCAGTTCTTC. Translating it yields CSVYGFTYNEQFF.

CDR3 residues: CASSYSGVGETQYF. For the CDR3, the DNA is TGTGCCAGCAGTTACTCAGGGGTCGGAGAGACCCAGTACTTC. The chain employs TRBV6-5 and TRBJ2-5, with D possibly TRBD1 on 5 matching bases. Per the germline V gene, CDR1 is MNHEY and CDR2 is SVGAGI. The V gene lost 0 bases and the J gene lost 4 bases, with 9 bases spanning the gap. The CDR3 has 14 residues.

The V gene is TRBV7-9, the J gene TRBJ2-1; D tentatively fits TRBD1 or TRBD2 (6 bases each). From germline, CDR1 is SEHNR and CDR2 FQNEAQ (reference sequence). Trimming pared 5 bases from V and 2 bases from J, leaving 13 bases between. The CDR3 has 15 residues. The CDR3 sequence is CASSPGGGTYNEQFF. The CDR3 DNA reads TGTGCCAGCAGCCCCGGGGGCGGGACCTACAATGAGCAGTTCTTC. The full variable domain, rest sourced from reference TRBV7-9 and TRBJ2-1, is DTGVSQNPRHKITKRGQNVTFRCDPISEHNRLYWYRQTLGQGPEFLTYFQNEAQLEKSRLLSDRFSAERPKGSFSTLEIQRTEQGDSAMYLCASSPGGGTYNEQFFGPGTRLTVL.

The chain links TRBV9 to TRBJ2-1; 12 bases agree with TRBD2. Germline lookup yields CDR1 SGDLS and CDR2 YYNGEE. This CDR3 is built from 17 residues. V lost 0 bases to trimming and J lost 6 bases; unmatched junction nucleotides: 7. CDR3 bases: TGTGCCAGCAGCGTAGCGCTGACTAGCGGGAGACCCAATGAGCAGTTCTTC. Amino acids: CASSVALTSGRPNEQFF.

The rearrangement uses TRBV2 and TRBJ2-1; D gene ambiguous. V lost 6 bases, J lost 1 base, and 13 bases lay in between. Germline-derived CDR1 and CDR2 are SNHLY and FYNNEI. This CDR3 comprises 15 residues. The CDR3 DNA reads as TGTGCCAGCAGCGCCTTCGTCTATTCCTACAATGAGCAGTTCTTC. Amino acid sequence: CASSAFVYSYNEQFF.

The rearrangement joins TRBV9 to TRBJ2-2, with 8 bases matching TRBD2. This CDR3 is built from 16 residues. The V and J ends lost 5 bases and 3 bases, in that order; junction bases with no gene match: 9. Germline lookup yields CDR1 SGDLS and CDR2 YYNGEE. CDR3 coding DNA: TGTGCCAGCAGTCCGGGACTAGAGATTTACACCGGGGAGCTGTTTTTT. Its protein product is CASSPGLEIYTGELFF. The full variable domain, with the rest looked up from reference TRBV9 and TRBJ2-2, is DSGVTQTPKHLITATGQRVTLRCSPRSGDLSVYWYQQSLDQGLQFLIQYYNGEERAKGNILERFSAQQFPDLHSELNLSSLELGDSALYFCASSPGLEIYTGELFFGEGSRLTVL.

V gene TRBV2 combines with J gene TRBJ1-4, with TRBD1 identical over 8 bases. This CDR3 has 17 amino acids. Germline V gives CDR1 SNHLY, CDR2 FYNNEI. V lost 3 bases, J lost 7 bases, and 13 bases stayed unmatched. CDR3 in amino acids: CASSEGRGQKFTEKLFF. CDR3 sequence (DNA): TGTGCCAGCAGTGAGGGCAGGGGGCAAAAGTTCACTGAAAAACTGTTTTTT.

V gene TRBV6-1 combines with J gene TRBJ2-4; D is possibly TRBD2 (6 bases). Per germline, CDR1 MNHNS and CDR2 SASEGT. The CDR3 is 17 residues long. V lost 0 bases, J lost 0 bases, and 12 bases lay in between. DNA of the CDR3: TGTGCCAGCAGTGAAGCGGTGGCGGGGCTAGCCAAAAACATTCAGTACTTC. It is translated as CASSEAVAGLAKNIQYF.